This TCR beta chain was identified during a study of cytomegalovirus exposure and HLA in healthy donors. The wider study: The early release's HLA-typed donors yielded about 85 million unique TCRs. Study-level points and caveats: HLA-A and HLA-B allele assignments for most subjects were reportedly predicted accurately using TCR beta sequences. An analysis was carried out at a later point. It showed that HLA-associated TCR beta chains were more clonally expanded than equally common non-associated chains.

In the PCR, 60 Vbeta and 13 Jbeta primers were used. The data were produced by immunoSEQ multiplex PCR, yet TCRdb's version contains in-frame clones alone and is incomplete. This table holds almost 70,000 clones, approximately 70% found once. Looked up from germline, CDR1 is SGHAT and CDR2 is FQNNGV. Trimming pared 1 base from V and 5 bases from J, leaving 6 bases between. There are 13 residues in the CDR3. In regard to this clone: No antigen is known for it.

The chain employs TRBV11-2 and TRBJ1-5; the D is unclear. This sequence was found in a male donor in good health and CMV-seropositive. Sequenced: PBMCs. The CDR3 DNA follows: TGTGCCAGCAGCTTAGGCAGCGATCAGCCCCAGCATTTT. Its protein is CASSLGSDQPQHF.